A single sample gave rise to the 15 T cell receptor beta chains below, sequenced in a study of OX40 agonist ivuxolimab in advanced cancers. The method was immunoSEQ multiplex PCR; TCRdb's version includes in-frame clones alone and lacks a portion of them. The sample contains around 88,000 clones, roughly nine tenths of which appear only once. Sequences were derived from CD4+ or CD8+ T cells sorted from blood, sampled in a trial of the OX40 agonist ivuxolimab. The source of these receptors is an adult with an advanced solid tumor such as melanoma, head and neck, liver or kidney cancer.

This clone was seen once. The CDR3 protein is CASSLSGQGTDTQYF. For the CDR3, the DNA is TGCGCCAGCAGCTTAAGTGGACAGGGGACAGATACGCAGTATTTT. The rearrangement links TRBV5-1 to TRBJ2-3; 9 nucleotides line up with TRBD1. Germline CDR1 and CDR2: SGHRS and YFSETQ. After removal of 2 bases from V and 3 bases from J, the junction contained 4 bases not matched to a gene. The CDR3 contains 15 residues.

The table lists this clone with a count of one. The rearrangement links TRBV11-2 to TRBJ1-2; TRBD1 matches 11 bases. The CDR3 sequence is 15 residues long. Trimming at V came to 2 bases and at J to 6 bases, leaving 5 bases not matched to a gene. Germline values: CDR1 SGHAT, CDR2 FQNNGV. CDR3 sequence: CASSLRDRGIHGYTF. CDR3 in DNA: TGTGCCAGCAGCTTAAGGGACAGGGGGATTCATGGCTACACCTTC.

V usage is TRBV5-1 and J usage is TRBJ1-4; TRBD1 might be the D (5 bases). The CDR3 consists of 15 residues. Trimming cost V 2 bases and J 0 bases, with 8 bases left between them. Per the germline V gene, CDR1 is SGHRS and CDR2 is YFSETQ. This CDR3 is CASSLGGATNEKLFF. The CDR3 region has the DNA TGCGCCAGCAGCTTAGGAGGGGCAACTAATGAAAAACTGTTTTTT.

This chain connects TRBV18 to TRBJ2-3; D is unresolved. Germline V lookup: CDR1 KGHSH, CDR2 LQKENI. Trimming shortened V by 3 bases and J by 0 bases, and 10 bases separated the two germline ends. The CDR3 consists of 15 residues. CDR3 nucleotide sequence: TGTGCCAGCTCACCCGAGCCGCTTAGCACAGATACGCAGTATTTT. It is translated as CASSPEPLSTDTQYF.

This rearrangement joins TRBV6-5 to TRBJ1-1; tentatively, D is TRBD1 (5 bases). Germline V lookup: CDR1 MNHEY, CDR2 SVGAGI. The V end lost 4 bases, the J end lost 0 bases, and 15 bases lay between the germline ends. The CDR3 consists of 16 residues. The CDR3 protein is CASSSQEGRLNTEAFF. Written as DNA, the CDR3 is TGTGCCAGCAGTTCCCAAGAGGGGCGCTTGAACACTGAAGCTTTCTTT.

This sequence joins TRBV9 and TRBJ1-1, with TRBD1 matching 7 bases. The CDR3 runs 14 residues. Trimming removed 0 bases from V and 11 bases from J; junction bases left unmatched: 10. Germline values: CDR1 SGDLS, CDR2 YYNGEE. As DNA, the CDR3 is TGTGCCAGCAGCGTAGAGGGAGGACCCAGGGGGGCTTTCTTT. Its translation: CASSVEGGPRGAFF.

This chain links TRBV7-2 with TRBJ1-1, with D possibly TRBD1 on 5 matching bases. The V end was cut by 5 bases, the J end by 4 bases, with 14 bases between. Germline loops: CDR1 SGHTA, CDR2 FQGNSA. This CDR3 has 14 residues. DNA for the CDR3: TGTGCCAGCAGCGAGTCCGGGGGAGTCACTGAAGCTTTCTTT. Translation gives CASSESGGVTEAFF.

The genes are TRBV5-1 and TRBJ2-5; weak D call: TRBD1 (5 bases). The V gene's germline CDR1 is SGHRS and CDR2 YFSETQ. V shed 0 bases and J shed 4 bases, with 7 bases lying between them. This CDR3 spans 13 amino acids. CDR3 bases: TGCGCCAGCAGCTTGGCCCAGGGAGAGACCCAGTACTTC. This codes for CASSLAQGETQYF.

This clone was counted between two and nine times. This sequence joins TRBV6-5 and TRBJ1-2; D gene uncertain. Deletions cut 0 bases from V and 8 bases from J, with 16 bases between. The CDR3 is 15 residues long. Germline V CDR1 and CDR2: MNHEY, SVGAGI. CDR3 region: CASSYSAPRGFGYTF. The CDR3 DNA sequence: TGTGCCAGCAGTTACTCCGCCCCGAGAGGATTCGGCTACACCTTC.

The chain carries TRBV10-2 and TRBJ1-5; tentative D call: TRBD1 (5 bases). V dropped 6 bases and J dropped 9 bases, with 18 bases sitting between them. Per the germline V gene, CDR1 is WSHSY and CDR2 is SAAADI. The CDR3 is 14 amino acids. The CDR3 DNA follows: TGCGCCAGCAGAGGGACTCAGACACAGGCGCCCCAGCATTTT. As protein: CASRGTQTQAPQHF.

The V gene is TRBV2, the J gene TRBJ2-1; D gene unclear. CDR1 and CDR2 from the germline V gene are SNHLY and FYNNEI. The CDR3 length is 15 residues. Deletions cut 6 bases from V and 0 bases from J, with 12 bases between. CDR3 amino acids: CASRVGSSSYNEQFF. CDR3 coding DNA: TGTGCCAGCAGGGTGGGCAGCAGCTCCTACAATGAGCAGTTCTTC.

The chain links TRBV6-5 to TRBJ2-7; perhaps D is TRBD1 or TRBD2 (5 bases each). Trimming shortened V by 5 bases and J by 2 bases, and 16 bases separated the two germline ends. The length of the CDR3 is 15 residues. Germline-derived CDR1 and CDR2 are MNHEY and SVGAGI. CDR3 in DNA: TGTGCCAGCAGTCAACGGGACCCGGGGCCCTACGAGCAGTACTTC. Amino acids: CASSQRDPGPYEQYF.

This chain joins TRBV5-1 and TRBJ2-2; the D call may be TRBD1 or TRBD2 (5 bases each). Trimming left V 4 bases short and J 0 bases short, with 10 bases between. The CDR3 has 15 residues. CDR1 and CDR2 from the germline V gene are SGHRS and YFSETQ. CDR3 region: CASSIGTPNTGELFF. As DNA, the CDR3 is TGCGCCAGCAGCATAGGGACGCCGAACACCGGGGAGCTGTTTTTT.

The gene calls are TRBV7-3 and TRBJ1-1; D perhaps matches TRBD1 (6 bases). The V and J ends lost 4 bases and 1 base respectively, with 10 bases between them. The CDR3 extends over 14 amino acids. CDR1 SGHTA and CDR2 FQGTGA come from the germline V gene. The DNA of the CDR3 is TGTGCCAGCAGCTCAGAAGGGGGGAACACTGAAGCTTTCTTT. Translated: CASSSEGGNTEAFF.

V gene TRBV7-2 combines with J gene TRBJ2-1; 9 bases map to TRBD1. The CDR3 covers 14 residues. The V gene's germline CDR1 is SGHTA and CDR2 FQGNSA. With V trimmed by 1 base and J by 10 bases, 5 bases remained unmatched. DNA of the CDR3: TGTGCCAGCAGCTTAGGCTTGGGGACAGGGGAGCAGTTCTTC. It specifies CASSLGLGTGEQFF.